This record concerns one T cell receptor (beta chain) sequence. The donors were part of the validation cohort of 120 subjects. That cohort was separate from the first cohort, which comprised 500 to 850 subjects. These data are taken from a study of cytomegalovirus exposure and HLA in healthy donors. Study context: The 110 or so validation repertoires used a platform that matched the one used for the 600 to 700 first-cohort repertoires, as a later analysis reported.

The method was immunoSEQ multiplex PCR; TCRdb's version includes in-frame clones alone and lacks a portion of them. The sample lists some 290,000 clones, 88% occurring once. Germline V gene data show CDR1 as MNHEY and CDR2 as SMNVEV (reference sequence). The CDR3 length is 16 residues. With V trimmed by 2 bases and J by 8 bases, 10 bases remained unmatched. Sequenced material: PBMCs. The sequence was collected from a young man in good health and CMV-seronegative. The rearrangement joins TRBV27 to TRBJ1-2, with 11 bases aligning to TRBD1. CDR3 DNA sequence: TGTGCCAGCAGTTTAAGGTCGGGGACAGGGGGTCTGGGCTACACCTTC. Protein: CASSLRSGTGGLGYTF.